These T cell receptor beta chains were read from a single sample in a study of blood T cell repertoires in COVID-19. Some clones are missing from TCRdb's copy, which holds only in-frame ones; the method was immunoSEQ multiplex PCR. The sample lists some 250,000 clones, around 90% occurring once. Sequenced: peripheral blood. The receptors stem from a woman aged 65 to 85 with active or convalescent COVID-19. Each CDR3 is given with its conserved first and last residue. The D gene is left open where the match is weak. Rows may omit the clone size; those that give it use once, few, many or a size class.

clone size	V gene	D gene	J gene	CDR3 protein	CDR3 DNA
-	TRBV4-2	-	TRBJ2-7	CASTPAQGTYEQYF	TGTGCCAGCACCCCGGCTCAGGGAACCTACGAGCAGTACTTC
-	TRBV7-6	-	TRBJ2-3	CASSLEGRGADTQYF	TGTGCCAGCAGCTTAGAGGGGAGGGGGGCAGATACGCAGTATTTT
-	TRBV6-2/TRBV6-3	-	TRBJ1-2	CASSFSLNYDSPGANGYTF	TGTGCCAGCAGCTTTTCCTTGAACTATGACTCGCCTGGGGCTAATGGCTACACCTTC
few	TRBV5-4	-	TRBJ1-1	CASSQDSPNEAFF	TGTGCCAGCAGCCAAGACAGCCCGAATGAAGCTTTCTTT
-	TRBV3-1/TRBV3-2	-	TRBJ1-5	CASSQGRSQPQHF	TGTGCCAGCAGCCAAGGAAGAAGCCAGCCCCAGCATTTT
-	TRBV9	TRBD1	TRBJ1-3	CASSLRDRLSGNTIYF	TGTGCCAGCAGCCTGCGGGACAGGCTCTCTGGAAACACCATATATTTT
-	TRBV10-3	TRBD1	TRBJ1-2	CAAGRTGPYGYTF	TGTGCCGCCGGCAGGACAGGGCCCTATGGCTACACCTTC
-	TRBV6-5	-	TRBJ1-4	CASSWTAPSNEKLFF	TGTGCCAGCAGTTGGACAGCCCCATCTAATGAAAAACTGTTTTTT
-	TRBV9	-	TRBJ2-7	CASSVEGAIGEQYF	TGTGCCAGCAGCGTAGAAGGGGCGATAGGCGAGCAGTACTTC
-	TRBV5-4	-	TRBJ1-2	CASSPGVREGYGYTF	TGTGCCAGCAGCCCCGGCGTCAGGGAGGGCTATGGCTACACCTTC
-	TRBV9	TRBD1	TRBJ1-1	CASSVGTGPSEAFF	TGTGCCAGCAGCGTGGGGACAGGGCCTTCTGAAGCTTTCTTT
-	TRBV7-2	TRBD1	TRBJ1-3	CASSRNQGGGNTIYF	TGTGCCAGCAGCCGCAACCAGGGGGGCGGAAACACCATATATTTT
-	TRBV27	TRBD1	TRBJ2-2	CASQRGDSPTGELFF	TGTGCCAGCCAGCGAGGGGACAGCCCGACCGGGGAGCTGTTTTTT
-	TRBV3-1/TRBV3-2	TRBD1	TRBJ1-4	CASGTGDRGEKLFF	TGTGCCAGCGGGACAGGGGATAGGGGTGAAAAACTGTTTTTT
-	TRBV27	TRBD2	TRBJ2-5	CASRQTRTSGYQETQYF	TGTGCCAGCAGGCAAACCCGGACTAGCGGGTACCAAGAGACCCAGTACTTC
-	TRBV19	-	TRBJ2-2	CASSRNTGELFF	TGTGCCAGTTCGAGGAACACCGGGGAGCTGTTTTTT
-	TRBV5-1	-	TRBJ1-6	CASSLEISGSPLHF	TGCGCCAGCAGCTTGGAGATTTCGGGTTCACCCCTCCACTTT
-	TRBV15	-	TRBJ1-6	CATRPEGWDSPLHF	TGTGCCACCAGACCCGAGGGTTGGGATTCACCCCTCCACTTT